This TCR beta chain was sequenced in a study of blood T cells in healthy people across ages. Study summary: With template switching, about one barcoded beta molecule was captured per two T cells. Study-level findings and limits: Possibly confounding the expanded clonotype changes was the fact that donor CMV status was unknown. Compared with aged donors, long-lived donors showed fewer expanded clones, suggesting selection.

Per germline, CDR1 SQVTM and CDR2 ANQGSEA. With 4 bases removed from V and 5 bases from J, the gap between germline ends came to 9 bases. The CDR3 runs 11 residues. Russia was home to the donors, healthy Caucasian individuals aged about 6 to 90. Sample-barcoded 5' priming and a J-beta primer mix drove a second PCR of roughly 6 to 12 cycles. From the 5' RACE reads, TCRdb called clonotypes with MiXCR, one entry per CDR3 protein. This table holds about 580,000 distinct CDR3 sequences, around half found once. On this clonotype itself: The antigen remains undetermined.

The sample consisted of blood. The chain carries TRBV29-1 and TRBJ2-7; possibly TRBD1 for D (5 bases). This clonotype was sampled from a man older than 75 in good health. CDR3 bases: TGCAGCGTTGTACAGGCCCACGAGCAGTACTTC. It yields the protein CSVVQAHEQYF.